This T cell receptor (beta chain) is from a study of blood T cell repertoires in COVID-19. Clones were sequenced by immunoSEQ multiplex PCR, and TCRdb holds only the in-frame ones, with some missing. The sample gives about 70,000 clones, more than 75% of which show up once; around 0.83% is in the top ten. The CDR3 runs to 11 residues. The germline gives CDR1 MNHNY, CDR2 SVGAGI (reference sequence). Between the trimmed V and J ends, which lost 6 bases and 6 bases, there was a span of 5 bases. The sequence was obtained from a woman in her 70s with acute or convalescent COVID-19. Material for sequencing was peripheral blood. V gene TRBV6-6 combines with J gene TRBJ2-2; the D is unclear. The CDR3 DNA reads TGTGCCAGCAGCGGTCCCGGGGAGCTGTTTTTT. Translation: CASSGPGELFF.